These 4 T cell receptor beta chains were all obtained from the same sample, sequenced in a study of blood T cell repertoires in COVID-19 (dated by TCRdb to about 2020). Library construction relied on the immunoSEQ multiplex PCR assay. TCRdb took this table from immuneACCESS and kept in-frame rearrangements with V and J called. Such tables lack part of the clones; where checked against another copy, unresolved V genes explain under half of the gap, and the rest is unexplained. Recorded for this sample are about 190,000 clones; 80% of them occurred a single time. The ten largest clonotypes hold 6.9% of the sample. The sample consisted of peripheral blood. The receptors derive from a man between 60 and 75 years old with acute or convalescent COVID-19.

This clone was recorded a few times. This chain links TRBV11-2 with TRBJ1-6, with TRBD1 as a possible D gene (6 bases). In germline, CDR1 is SGHAT, CDR2 FQNNGV. The V and J ends lost 5 bases and 7 bases respectively, with 21 bases between them. The CDR3 loop spans 17 amino acids. In DNA, the CDR3 is TGTGCCAGCAGCCTCCGCGGGGGCGACCTATTAAATTCACCCCTCCACTTT. Protein: CASSLRGGDLLNSPLHF.

V gene TRBV29-1 combines with J gene TRBJ1-1, with TRBD1 matching 9 bases. Germline assignment: CDR1 SQVTM and CDR2 ANQGSEA. The CDR3 spans 12 residues. V dropped 7 bases and J dropped 5; count of bases not matched to a gene: 5. The CDR3 coding sequence is TGCAGCGCAGACAGGGGGGTGACTGAAGCTTTCTTT. Protein sequence: CSADRGVTEAFF. Based on the CDR3 plus reference TRBV29-1 and TRBJ1-1, the full variable domain is SAVISQKPSRDICQRGTSLTIQCQVDSQVTMMFWYRQQPGQSLTLIATANQGSEATYESGFVIDKFPISRPNLTFSTLTVSNMSPEDSSIYLCSADRGVTEAFFGQGTRLTVV.

The rearrangement links TRBV3-1 (or the pseudogene TRBV3-2) to TRBJ1-1; 7 bases are shared with TRBD1. The germline V gene encodes CDR1 LGHDT and CDR2 YNNKEL (reference sequence). This CDR3 has 14 amino acids. With V trimmed by 3 bases and J by 4 bases, 5 bases remained unmatched. The DNA of the CDR3 is TGTGCCAGCAGCCAGCAGGGGGGTGGCACTGAAGCTTTCTTT. Its protein is CASSQQGGGTEAFF.

This sequence joins TRBV7-9 and TRBJ1-2; D is undetermined. In germline, CDR1 is SEHNR, CDR2 FQNEAQ (reference sequence). V gave up 1 base and J gave up 6 bases, with 12 bases separating them. The CDR3 is made up of 14 amino acids. CDR3 region: CASSLEEGTHGYTF. The CDR3 region has the DNA TGTGCCAGCAGCTTAGAGGAGGGTACCCATGGCTACACCTTC.